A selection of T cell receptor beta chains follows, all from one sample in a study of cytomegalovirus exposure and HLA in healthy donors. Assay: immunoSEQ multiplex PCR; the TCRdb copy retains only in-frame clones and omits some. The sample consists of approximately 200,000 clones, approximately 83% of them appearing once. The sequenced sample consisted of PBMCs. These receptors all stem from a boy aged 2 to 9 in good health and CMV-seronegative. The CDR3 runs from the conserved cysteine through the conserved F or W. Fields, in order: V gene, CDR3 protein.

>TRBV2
CASMRVYLTGATNEKLFF
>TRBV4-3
CASSRNGDLMNYGYTF
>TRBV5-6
CASSRPPRGNEETQYF
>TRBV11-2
CASSSSAQRGAYNEQFF
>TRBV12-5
CASGLGRGVLGYGYTF
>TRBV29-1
CSVAPRARAQWGYTF
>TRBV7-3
CASSLASGDGTDTQYF
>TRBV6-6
CASRSSQGNSGNTIYF
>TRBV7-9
CASSSVIGRRGEKLFF
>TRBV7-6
CASSLSRGNNEQFF
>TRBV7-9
CASSVTGNTEAFF
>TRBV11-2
CASSLVGGSTVTQYF
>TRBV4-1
CASSPVAGDTQYF
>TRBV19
CASSIDTSNEKLFF
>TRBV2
CATNRDRVHYEQYF
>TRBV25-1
CASGGGTFEAFF
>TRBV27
CASKTVRGYNQPQHF
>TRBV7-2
CASSLVGGGSNQPQHF